The 9 T cell receptor beta chains reported below all come from one sample, sequenced in a study of T cell responses to AZD1222 COVID-19 vaccine. Using immunoSEQ multiplex PCR, the repertoire was profiled, and TCRdb retains in-frame clones only, with some absent. This table has fewer than 200,000 clones, over 80% appearing once. This sample comprised peripheral blood, obtained on day 0 of AZD1222 vaccination. These receptors were collected from an adult in good health.

This clone has only a few counts. Germline and junction disagree at one end, which may indicate a read error. The chain recombines TRBV7-7 with TRBJ2-1, with 14 nucleotides matching TRBD2. The CDR3 spans 15 residues. Germline CDR1 and CDR2: SSHAT and FNYEAQ (reference sequence). The CDR3 nucleotides read TGTGCTAGCAGCTCGACTAGCGGGGGGGCGAATGAGCAGTTCTTC. Encoded protein: CASSSTSGGANEQFF.

This chain links TRBV4-2 with TRBJ1-6, with 9 bases fitting TRBD1. V shed 0 bases and J 9 bases; nucleotides not matched to a gene: 12. The CDR3 consists of 18 residues. Looked up from germline, CDR1 is LGHNA and CDR2 is YNFKEQ. This CDR3 is CASSQDRGQGAGASPLHF. In DNA form, the CDR3 reads TGTGCCAGCAGCCAAGATCGGGGACAGGGTGCAGGGGCTTCACCCCTCCACTTT.

The chain couples TRBV20-1 to TRBJ2-1, with a possible D match to TRBD2 (6 bases). The germline V gene has CDR1 DFQATT and CDR2 SNEGSKA (reference sequence). The V and J ends lost 6 bases and 10 bases respectively, with 10 bases between them. This CDR3 contains 10 residues. The CDR3 DNA is TGCAGTGCCTCTAGCGAAGAGCAGTTCTTC. It codes for CSASSEEQFF.

J is TRBJ2-2 and V is TRBV19; possibly TRBD1 for D (6 bases). CDR1 is LNHDA, CDR2 SQIVND, per germline (reference sequence). Trimming removed 5 bases at V and 3 bases at J, with 16 bases between. This CDR3 contains 16 residues. DNA of the CDR3: TGTGCCAGTAGTCGACAGACAGGAGGCGACACCGGGGAGCTGTTTTTT. Encoded protein: CASSRQTGGDTGELFF.

V and J are TRBV5-1 and TRBJ1-1, with 7 bases lining up with TRBD1. This CDR3 region has 16 residues. Germline CDR1 SGHRS, CDR2 YFSETQ. Trimming cost V 0 bases and J 0 bases; bases outside gene matches: 5. In DNA form, the CDR3 reads TGCGCCAGCAGCTTGGGGGACAGAACCATGAACACTGAAGCTTTCTTT. Its translation: CASSLGDRTMNTEAFF.

V usage is TRBV28 and J usage is TRBJ1-4; no firm D call. The V gene's germline CDR1 is MDHEN and CDR2 SYDVKM. This CDR3 comprises 17 residues. The V and J ends lost 3 bases and 2 bases respectively, with 16 bases between them. DNA of the CDR3: TGTGCCAGCAGTTTTGGTTCAGGAAAGCCGACTAATGAAAAACTGTTTTTT. It yields the protein CASSFGSGKPTNEKLFF.

This chain uses TRBV28 with TRBJ2-7; TRBD2 matches at 7 bases. The CDR3 consists of 13 residues. Germline loops: CDR1 MDHEN, CDR2 SYDVKM. Germline trimming cut 6 bases from V and 3 bases from J; bases unmatched to any gene: 5. The CDR3 reads CASSKTGGYEQYF. For the CDR3, the DNA is TGTGCCAGCAGCAAAACGGGAGGCTACGAGCAGTACTTC.

V gene TRBV7-9 combines with J gene TRBJ2-7; 8 bases are a match to TRBD1. Germline V gene data show CDR1 as SEHNR and CDR2 as FQNEAQ (reference sequence). The V segment lost 5 bases and the J segment 6 bases; nucleotides outside the gene matches: 6. This CDR3 comprises 13 residues. CDR3: CASSRQGAGEQYF. Here the CDR3 DNA reads TGTGCCAGCAGCCGTCAGGGGGCGGGCGAGCAGTACTTC.

The rearrangement joins TRBV7-2 to TRBJ1-4; 9 bases line up with TRBD1. The trim removed 1 base at V and 3 bases at J, leaving 3 bases unmatched. The CDR3 extends over 16 amino acids. Germline V gene lookup returns CDR1 SGHTA and CDR2 FQGNSA. The CDR3 nucleotides read TGTGCCAGCAGCTTAGACAGGGGGCTGGCTAATGAAAAACTGTTTTTT. As protein: CASSLDRGLANEKLFF. Together with reference TRBV7-2 and TRBJ1-4, the CDR3 gives the full variable domain: GAGVSQSPSNKVTEKGKDVELRCDPISGHTALYWYRQSLGQGLEFLIYFQGNSAPDKSGLPSDRFSAERTGGSVSTLTIQRTQQEDSAVYLCASSLDRGLANEKLFFGSGTQLSVL.